These 20 T cell receptor beta chains were sequenced from one sample in a study of blood T cell repertoires in COVID-19. Method: immunoSEQ multiplex PCR; TCRdb's copy keeps in-frame clones and lacks some. The data contain 150,000 to 200,000 clones, 85% to 95% of them singletons. Sequenced material: peripheral blood. The source of these receptors is a woman aged 60-70 years with COVID-19, enrolled during active disease.

The rearrangement uses TRBV9 and TRBJ2-3; 9 nucleotides agree with TRBD2. The CDR3 covers 18 residues. V was pared by 2 bases and J by 0 bases, with 10 bases of the junction left unmatched. Germline loops: CDR1 SGDLS, CDR2 YYNGEE. The CDR3 loop reads CASSVWRGGGISTDTQYF. In DNA, the CDR3 is TGTGCCAGCAGCGTGTGGCGGGGGGGAGGAATTAGCACAGATACGCAGTATTTT.

This clone was seen just once. The chain joins TRBV19 to TRBJ2-3, with D possibly TRBD2 on 7 matching bases. V shed 3 bases and J shed 4 bases, with 14 bases lying between them. The CDR3 covers 15 residues. Germline-derived CDR1 and CDR2 are LNHDA and SQIVND (reference sequence). The CDR3 DNA is TGTGCCAGTAGTATTGAGGGGGGGGCGTCAGATACGCAGTATTTT. The encoded protein is CASSIEGGASDTQYF.

This chain connects TRBV6-2 or TRBV6-3 to TRBJ2-1, with TRBD2 matching 13 bases. V was pared by 5 bases and J by 4 bases, with 11 bases of the junction left unmatched. In germline, CDR1 is MNHEY, CDR2 SVGEGT. This CDR3 is 18 amino acids long. The CDR3 DNA follows: TGTGCCAGCAGTCCCGGACTAGCGGGGGACAAAGGGTACAATGAGCAGTTCTTC. Encoded protein: CASSPGLAGDKGYNEQFF.

The CDR3 sequence is CASSWRTGGSEKLFF. CDR3 DNA sequence: TGTGCCAGCAGCTGGAGGACAGGGGGCAGTGAAAAACTGTTTTTT. The chain recombines TRBV5-6 with TRBJ1-4; 11 bases map to TRBD1. The CDR3 is 15 amino acids. Germline trimming cut 3 bases from V and 7 bases from J; bases unmatched to any gene: 5. The germline CDR1 and CDR2 sequences are SGHDT and YYEEEE.

Points on this clone: Other DNA sequences of this sample code for an identical CDR3. The CDR3: CASSPGTGTSNQPQHF. DNA for the CDR3: TGTGCCAGCTCACCCGGGACAGGTACTAGCAATCAGCCCCAGCATTTT. The gene calls are TRBV18 and TRBJ1-5, with 8 bases lining up with TRBD1. This CDR3 contains 16 residues. Germline trimming cut 3 bases from V and 0 bases from J; bases unmatched to any gene: 4. Germline V gene lookup returns CDR1 KGHSH and CDR2 LQKENI.

This chain joins TRBV5-1 and TRBJ2-1, with no clear D. Trimming stripped 5 bases from V and 0 bases from J, with 12 bases between. CDR1 is SGHRS and CDR2 is YFSETQ in the germline V gene. This CDR3 contains 15 residues. The CDR3 bases are TGCGCCAGCAGTCCCCGATGGAGCTCCTACAATGAGCAGTTCTTC. Its protein is CASSPRWSSYNEQFF.

The chain is built from TRBV7-6 and TRBJ2-6; 7 nucleotides align to TRBD1. Germline CDR1 and CDR2: SGHVS and FNYEAQ. The CDR3 has 18 residues. V lost 5 bases and J lost 0; bases outside the gene matches: 10. CDR3 sequence reads: CASSTRQGPNSGANVLTF. CDR3 coding DNA: TGTGCCAGCAGCACGAGACAGGGTCCGAACTCTGGGGCCAACGTCCTGACTTTC.

The chain uses TRBV6-2 or TRBV6-3 and TRBJ2-1, with a weak D call TRBD1 (6 bases). Germline V gene lookup returns CDR1 MNHEY and CDR2 SVGEGT. This CDR3 is 16 amino acids long. Trimming took 2 bases from V and 10 from J, leaving 21 bases between them. CDR3 in amino acids: CASSYLQGRTNQEQFF. As DNA, the CDR3 is TGTGCCAGCAGTTACCTTCAGGGGCGGACAAATCAGGAGCAGTTCTTC.

DNA for the CDR3: TGTGCCACGAGACAGGGGATGGATTCACCCCTCCACTTT. Protein sequence: CATRQGMDSPLHF. The rearrangement links TRBV19 to TRBJ1-6, with TRBD1 identical over 8 bases. The germline CDR1 and CDR2 sequences are LNHDA and SQIVND (reference sequence). With 10 bases clipped from V and 8 bases from J, the junction kept 7 bases outside the gene matches. This CDR3 has 13 residues. The full variable domain, its missing parts supplied by reference TRBV19 and TRBJ1-6, is DGGITQSPKYLFRKEGQNVTLSCEQNLNHDAMYWYRQDPGQGLRLIYYSQIVNDFQKGDIAEGYSVSREKKESFPLTVTSAQKNPTAFYLCATRQGMDSPLHFGNGTRLTVT.

This sequence joins TRBV19 and TRBJ1-1, with 8 nucleotides matching TRBD1. The V gene end was trimmed by 3 bases and the J gene end by 2 bases; junction bases not matched to a gene: 8. The CDR3 sequence is 16 residues long. Germline V gene lookup returns CDR1 LNHDA and CDR2 SQIVND (reference sequence). Here the CDR3 reads CASSIQTGARNTEAFF. CDR3 bases: TGTGCCAGTAGTATTCAGACAGGGGCTCGTAACACTGAAGCTTTCTTT.

This chain links TRBV6-5 with TRBJ1-1; 8 positions agree with TRBD1. This CDR3 has 14 residues. Germline lookup yields CDR1 MNHEY and CDR2 SVGAGI. Losses at the gene ends were 6 bases for V and 4 bases for J; bases not matched to a gene: 7. The CDR3 here is CASSQGQGGTEAFF. The CDR3 DNA follows: TGTGCCAGCAGCCAAGGACAGGGTGGCACTGAAGCTTTCTTT.

This clone was seen only once. The chain carries TRBV7-2 and TRBJ1-5; 12 bases align to TRBD1. The CDR3 consists of 18 residues. V dropped 1 base and J dropped 4; count of bases not matched to a gene: 8. Germline values: CDR1 SGHTA, CDR2 FQGNSA. The CDR3 reads CASSLVGTGGMGNQPQHF. CDR3 DNA sequence: TGTGCCAGCAGCTTAGTCGGGACAGGGGGCATGGGAAATCAGCCCCAGCATTTT.

J is TRBJ1-2 and V is TRBV6-5, with D maybe TRBD1 (6 bases). Germline assignment: CDR1 MNHEY and CDR2 SVGAGI. CDR3 length: 13 residues. V lost 11 bases to trimming and J lost 4 bases, with 17 bases between them. The CDR3 loop is CAGGTGSLYGYTF. Written as DNA, the CDR3 is TGTGCCGGCGGAACAGGGTCCCTCTATGGCTACACCTTC.

This chain uses TRBV6-5 with TRBJ2-5, with D tentatively TRBD1 (6 bases). CDR1 and CDR2 from the germline V gene are MNHEY and SVGAGI. Trimming shortened V by 2 bases and J by 5 bases, and 9 bases separated the two germline ends. The CDR3 sequence is 13 residues long. CDR3 amino acids: CASSYTGRETQYF. The CDR3 DNA sequence: TGTGCCAGCAGTTACACAGGGCGGGAGACCCAGTACTTC.

The chain carries TRBV6-6 and TRBJ2-2, with TRBD1 matching 7 bases. Per the germline V gene, CDR1 is MNHNY and CDR2 is SVGAGI (reference sequence). The J segment lost 0 bases and the V segment lost 6 bases, leaving 4 bases of the junction unmatched. This CDR3 region has 15 residues. Written as DNA, the CDR3 is TGTGCCAGCAGGCCCGGGACAGCGAACACCGGGGAGCTGTTTTTT. Translated, it gives CASRPGTANTGELFF.

The chain combines TRBV19 with TRBJ2-7; 8 positions agree with TRBD1. The CDR3 extends over 15 amino acids. V dropped 3 bases and J dropped 3; count of bases not matched to a gene: 7. Germline CDR1 and CDR2: LNHDA and SQIVND (reference sequence). DNA of the CDR3: TGTGCCAGTAGTATGACAGGGGATATTGACTACGAGCAGTACTTC. Protein: CASSMTGDIDYEQYF.

The chain employs TRBV19 and TRBJ1-3; D not certain. V was trimmed by 9 bases and J by 0 bases, leaving 18 bases between them. The CDR3 sequence is 16 residues long. Per the germline V gene, CDR1 is LNHDA and CDR2 is SQIVND (reference sequence). This CDR3 reads CASPLRERSSGNTIYF. Written as DNA, the CDR3 is TGTGCCAGCCCCTTGCGGGAGAGAAGCTCTGGAAACACCATATATTTT.

CDR3 in DNA: TGCGCCAGCAGCCAAGATTCGGGGAACACTGAAGCTTTCTTT. Its protein product is CASSQDSGNTEAFF. The V call is TRBV4-1, the J call TRBJ1-1; D unclear. Trimming shortened V by 0 bases and J by 1 base, and 6 bases separated the two germline ends. Per the germline V gene, CDR1 is MGHRA and CDR2 is YSYEKL. The CDR3 is made up of 14 amino acids.

The J gene is TRBJ1-2, the V gene TRBV4-2; 7 bases fit TRBD1. Germline V gives CDR1 LGHNA, CDR2 YNFKEQ. The CDR3 covers 18 residues. V gave up 1 base and J gave up 1 base; unmatched junction bases: 12. The CDR3 DNA is TGTGCCAGCAGCCAAGCGATCGACAGGGAAGGGGGTAACTATGGCTACACCTTC. This codes for CASSQAIDREGGNYGYTF.

The DNA of the CDR3 is TGTGCCAGCAGTTACTCAAGGGGGGGAGACAATTCACCCCTCCACTTT. It is translated as CASSYSRGGDNSPLHF. The gene calls are TRBV6-2 or TRBV6-3 and TRBJ1-6; the D gene is possibly TRBD1 (6 bases). This CDR3 comprises 16 residues. Trimming removed 0 bases at V and 7 bases at J, with 13 bases between. Germline V gene sequence: CDR1 MNHEY, CDR2 SVGEGT.